This TCR beta chain was identified in a study of beta chain features in type 1 diabetes. Regarding the study as a whole: Equally in patients and controls, PCR might preferentially amplify shorter templates. Individuals with type 1 diabetes displayed fewer insertions and more deletions at VDJ junctions.

Post-sort purity exceeded 95% for all sorted populations. Sequenced material consisted of expressed TCRB transcripts (all of the isolated RNA was reverse transcribed). For naive, central memory and regulatory T cell samples, reads averaged around 3.8 million. Clones were sequenced by immunoSEQ multiplex PCR, and TCRdb holds only the in-frame ones, with some missing. The table records more than 150,000 clones, about 13% of them present only once. This clone was observed a few times. Its matching antigen is unknown. The sample consisted of central memory CD4+ T cells from blood. The origin of this receptor is a woman between 18 and 29 years old in good health.

CDR3 bases: TGTGCCAGCAGCCCCCGATCGGGACAGGGGCGAAATGAAAAACTGTTTTTT. Its translation is CASSPRSGQGRNEKLFF. V usage is TRBV7-9 and J usage is TRBJ1-4; 10 positions match TRBD1. The CDR3 covers 17 residues. The trim removed 5 bases at V and 5 bases at J, leaving 11 bases unmatched. Germline-derived CDR1 and CDR2 are SEHNR and FQNEAQ (reference sequence).